Listed below are T cell receptor beta chains from one sample, sequenced in a study of T cells in Graves' hyperthyroidism and ophthalmopathy. TCRdb recomputed calls from the multiplex PCR reads with MiXCR, one row per CDR3 protein. The sample holds some 760,000 distinct CDR3 sequences, around 13% seen once. Specimen: blood. The receptors derive from a woman between 18 and 30 years old with Graves' hyperthyroidism. The CDR3 runs from the conserved cysteine through the conserved F or W. D genes are given only for firm matches. Size values are once, few and many counts, or a class for expanded clones, and some rows have none.

cdr3_nt | cdr3_aa | cdr3_length | clone_size | d_call | j_call | v_call
TGTGCCAGCAGCGGCGAATTCTTGCAGCCCCAGCATTTT | CASSGEFLQPQHF | 13 | . | . | TRBJ1-5 | TRBV6-1
TGTGCCTGGGCCAGGGGAGGTAGTGGAAACACCATATATTTT | CAWARGGSGNTIYF | 14 | . | . | TRBJ1-3 | TRBV30
TGTGCCATCAGCGATAAACCGGGACTAGCGGGTAAAGCGGCAGATACGCAGTATTTT | CAISDKPGLAGKAADTQYF | 19 | few | TRBD2 | TRBJ2-3 | TRBV10-3
TGTGCCGTAACAGGGGATCACTACGAGCAGTACTTC | CAVTGDHYEQYF | 12 | many | TRBD1 | TRBJ2-7 | TRBV30
TGCAGTGCTCCCGACAGGGTGGCTAATGAAAAACTGTTTTTT | CSAPDRVANEKLFF | 14 | few | TRBD1 | TRBJ1-4 | TRBV20-1
TGTGCCGGCAGTTGGCGACTAGCGGGAGGTCTCGACCAGTACTTC | CAGSWRLAGGLDQYF | 15 | once | TRBD2 | TRBJ2-7 | TRBV28
TGTGCCAGCAGTCCACGGACAGGGATGAAGAGCACAGATACGCAGTATTTT | CASSPRTGMKSTDTQYF | 17 | many | TRBD1 | TRBJ2-3 | TRBV28
TGTGCCAGCAGCTTAACGACAGCCTTTGCAGATACGCAGTATTTT | CASSLTTAFADTQYF | 15 | many | . | TRBJ2-3 | TRBV11-1
TGTGCCAGTCGTACAGGGGTTACTGAAGCTTTCTTT | CASRTGVTEAFF | 12 | few | TRBD1 | TRBJ1-1 | TRBV19
TGTGCCAGCGGCATAAATACGCAGTATTTT | CASGINTQYF | 10 | many | . | TRBJ2-3 | TRBV12-3/TRBV12-4
TGTGCCAGCCTTGGGACCGGCGAGCAGTACTTC | CASLGTGEQYF | 11 | . | . | TRBJ2-7 | TRBV6-1
TGTGCCAGCAGCCCAGGGTTACAACTGTTTTTT | CASSPGLQLFF | 11 | few | . | TRBJ1-4 | TRBV7-9
TGTGCCAGTAGTATGGCGACTGAAGAGACCCAGTACTTC | CASSMATEETQYF | 13 | many | . | TRBJ2-5 | TRBV19
TGTGCCAGCAGCTACCCCGGATGGGCCGAGCAGTACTTC | CASSYPGWAEQYF | 13 | few | . | TRBJ2-7 | TRBV5-6
TGTGCCAGCAGCTTAATGGGACAGGGTGGATCACCCCTCCACTTT | CASSLMGQGGSPLHF | 15 | . | TRBD1 | TRBJ1-6 | TRBV7-8
TGCGCCAGCAGCCAAAGGGATACAGGGGGCGCTGGGTATGGCTACACCTTC | CASSQRDTGGAGYGYTF | 17 | few | TRBD1 | TRBJ1-2 | TRBV4-1
TGCAGTGCTAGAGCCCTGGGGCAGGGGTGGTCCAATGAGCAGTTCTTC | CSARALGQGWSNEQFF | 16 | many | . | TRBJ2-1 | TRBV20-1
TGTGCCAGCAGTTTACCCGGACGGAGCTACGAGCAGTACTTC | CASSLPGRSYEQYF | 14 | many | . | TRBJ2-7 | TRBV28
TGTGCCACCAGTCAGGGGGACACTGAAGCTTTCTTT | CATSQGDTEAFF | 12 | . | TRBD1 | TRBJ1-1 | TRBV15
TGCAGTGCTAGCCCCGGACAGGGGACCCGGTGGACTGAAGCTTTCTTT | CSASPGQGTRWTEAFF | 16 | . | TRBD1 | TRBJ1-1 | TRBV20-1
TGCGCCAGCAGCTTCCCGGACCGTCCCTACGAGCAGTACTTC | CASSFPDRPYEQYF | 14 | many | . | TRBJ2-7 | TRBV5-1
TGCGCCAGCAGCCAGGGTGACACTGAAGCTTTCTTT | CASSQGDTEAFF | 12 | many | . | TRBJ1-1 | TRBV4-1
TGTGCCAGCACCTACAGCGGGCAAGAGACCCAGTACTTC | CASTYSGQETQYF | 13 | . | . | TRBJ2-5 | TRBV6-5
TGCAGTGCTAGAGGGACTAGCGGATTCACAGATACGCAGTATTTT | CSARGTSGFTDTQYF | 15 | many | TRBD2 | TRBJ2-3 | TRBV20-1
TGTGCCACCAGCAGACCTGGGTTCCATGGCTACACCTTC | CATSRPGFHGYTF | 13 | few | . | TRBJ1-2 | TRBV15
TGTGCCAGCAGTCACAGCTTAGCGGGGGGACTCACAGATACGCAGTATTTT | CASSHSLAGGLTDTQYF | 17 | many | TRBD2 | TRBJ2-3 | TRBV3-1
TGTGCCAGCAGCATCCTTTCTAGCGGGAGCCCGAGTCACTACGAGCAGTACTTC | CASSILSSGSPSHYEQYF | 18 | many | TRBD2 | TRBJ2-7 | TRBV28
TGTGCCAGCAGTTCGGGGGACACCAGGGTCACGCAGTATTTT | CASSSGDTRVTQYF | 14 | many | . | TRBJ2-3 | TRBV12-3/TRBV12-4
TGTGCCAGCAGTCCAGCGGGAGGGGCGGGAGTCTACGAGCAGTACTTC | CASSPAGGAGVYEQYF | 16 | many | TRBD2 | TRBJ2-7 | TRBV2
TGCGCCAGCAGCCCCCGGGACGTTAATGAAAAACTGTTTTTT | CASSPRDVNEKLFF | 14 | few | . | TRBJ1-4 | TRBV5-1
TGTGCCAGCAGTTTACAGGAGGGAGGGGAGCTGTTTTTT | CASSLQEGGELFF | 13 | many | . | TRBJ2-2 | TRBV27
TGTGCCAGCAGCCAAAATTGGGTGCGGGAGAAGGCAGATACGCAGTATTTT | CASSQNWVREKADTQYF | 17 | . | TRBD2 | TRBJ2-3 | TRBV7-9
TGCAGTGCTCCTCCCCCCTCTAGCGTCGAGCAGTTCTTC | CSAPPPSSVEQFF | 13 | many | . | TRBJ2-1 | TRBV20-1
TGTGCCAGCACCCTCCGGAGGGTCACTGAAGCTTTCTTT | CASTLRRVTEAFF | 13 | . | . | TRBJ1-1 | TRBV13
TGTGCCAGCAGTGATTATGGGGGACAGGACAACTACACCTTC | CASSDYGGQDNYTF | 14 | many | TRBD1 | TRBJ1-2 | TRBV2
TGTGCCAGCAGCTTAGCCAGGAACACTGAAGCTTTCTTT | CASSLARNTEAFF | 13 | many | . | TRBJ1-1 | TRBV28
TGTGCCAGCAGCTCAGTGAATAGCGGGTCTTACAATGAGCAGTTCTTC | CASSSVNSGSYNEQFF | 16 | . | TRBD2 | TRBJ2-1 | TRBV7-9
TGTGCCACCAGTGATTCCGGGACAGGGGCCTCCTACGAGCAGTACTTC | CATSDSGTGASYEQYF | 16 | . | TRBD1 | TRBJ2-7 | TRBV24-1
TGTGCCTGGGACAGGCGGTACTATGGCTACACCTTC | CAWDRRYYGYTF | 12 | few | . | TRBJ1-2 | TRBV30
TGCAGTGCTTGGAGGGGGAGAGATACGCAGTATTTT | CSAWRGRDTQYF | 12 | many | . | TRBJ2-3 | TRBV20-1
TGTGCCAGCAGCTTAGCGGCGGTTTGGGGCACAGATACGCAGTATTTT | CASSLAAVWGTDTQYF | 16 | many | . | TRBJ2-3 | TRBV7-2
TGTGCCAGCAGTTCCCCTGGACGCCCGAAGGCGTATTTT | CASSSPGRPKAYF | 13 | . | . | TRBJ2-3 | TRBV28
TGTGCCAGTAGTATATCGGGGAAAGGAGCTTTCTTT | CASSISGKGAFF | 12 | few | . | TRBJ1-1 | TRBV19
TGTGCCACCAGCGTGGGGGGATTCGATGAGCAGTTCTTC | CATSVGGFDEQFF | 13 | many | . | TRBJ2-1 | TRBV15
TGTGCCAGCAGTTCATTGGGTACTGAAGCTTTCTTT | CASSSLGTEAFF | 12 | few | . | TRBJ1-1 | TRBV28
TGTGCCTGGGATACAGGACTTGGTACTGAAGCTTTCTTT | CAWDTGLGTEAFF | 13 | many | . | TRBJ1-1 | TRBV30
TGTGCCATCAGTGAGGGAGTTAACGCAGATACGCAGTATTTT | CAISEGVNADTQYF | 14 | . | . | TRBJ2-3 | TRBV10-3
TGTGCCAGCAGCTTCGGGACAGGCCACAATGAGCAGTTCTTC | CASSFGTGHNEQFF | 14 | many | TRBD1 | TRBJ2-1 | TRBV7-9
TGTGCCAGCAGGTCAGGAGGGGAGACCCAGTACTTC | CASRSGGETQYF | 12 | many | . | TRBJ2-5 | TRBV7-9